This section outlines one TCR beta chain sequence together with its context. Its specificity is unknown. The PCR contained 60 Vbeta and 13 Jbeta primers. Authors' methods: Later analysis identified roughly 84 million unique TCR beta chains, roughly 11 million shared. Some clones are missing from TCRdb's copy, which holds only in-frame ones; the method was immunoSEQ multiplex PCR. That table is the source of V, J and clone size, and D and trimming were worked out from the DNA. Among roughly 99,000 clones listed, about four fifths were seen once. This CDR3 spans 14 amino acids. V lost 1 base to trimming and J lost 7 bases; unmatched junction nucleotides: 5. Germline CDR1 reads LNHNV; CDR2 reads YYDKDF (reference sequence). This sample is part of a study of cytomegalovirus exposure and HLA in healthy donors. Study outcomes and limitations: Previously analyzed data showed that most TCR beta V segments were productive at a frequency of about 90% or about 30%. Indistinguishable V segments, including TRBV6-2 and TRBV6-3, were excluded. Researchers reported in a later analysis that a missense DCLRE1C variant was tied to TCR beta V- and J-gene trimming.

Sequencing was done on a sample of PBMCs. This TCR derives from a woman aged 40 to 55 in good health and CMV-seronegative. The chain joins TRBV15 to TRBJ2-7; 9 bases line up with TRBD1. The CDR3 loop is CATSRGGTGREQYF. The CDR3 DNA reads as TGTGCCACCAGCAGAGGGGGGACAGGGCGGGAGCAGTACTTC.